This TCR beta chain came from a study of blood T cell repertoires in COVID-19. Sequencing used immunoSEQ multiplex PCR; TCRdb keeps in-frame clones, though not all of them. Here the sample spans 300,000 to 400,000 clones, under 90% being singletons. The CDR3 sequence is 15 residues long. Germline V lookup: CDR1 SGHRS, CDR2 YFSETQ. Trimming pared 0 bases from V and 7 bases from J, leaving 14 bases between. The chain carries TRBV5-1 and TRBJ1-3; D gene ambiguous. Specimen: PBMCs or T cells enriched from blood (not recorded which). This sequence was found in a man aged 60-69 years who had recovered from COVID-19. CDR3 bases: TGCGCCAGCAGCTTGGTAGCCTCCCCGGGGAACACCATATATTTT. This translates into CASSLVASPGNTIYF. Based on the CDR3 plus reference TRBV5-1 and TRBJ1-3, the full variable domain is KAGVTQTPRYLIKTRGQQVTLSCSPISGHRSVSWYQQTPGQGLQFLFEYFSETQRNKGNFPGRFSGRQFSNSRSEMNVSTLELGDSALYLCASSLVASPGNTIYFGEGSWLTVV.